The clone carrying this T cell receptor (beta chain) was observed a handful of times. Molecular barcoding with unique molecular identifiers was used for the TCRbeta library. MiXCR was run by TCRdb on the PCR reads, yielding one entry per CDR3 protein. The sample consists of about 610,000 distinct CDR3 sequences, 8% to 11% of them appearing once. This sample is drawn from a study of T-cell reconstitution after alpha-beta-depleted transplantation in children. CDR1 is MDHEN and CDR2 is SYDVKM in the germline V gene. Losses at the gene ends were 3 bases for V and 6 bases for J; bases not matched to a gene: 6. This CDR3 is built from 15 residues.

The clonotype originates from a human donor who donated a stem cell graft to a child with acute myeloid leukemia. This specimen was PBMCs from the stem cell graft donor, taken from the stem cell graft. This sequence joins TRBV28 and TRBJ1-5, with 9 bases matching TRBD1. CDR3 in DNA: TGTGCCAGCAGTTTGGGGGACAGGGTGGGTCAGCCCCAGCATTTT. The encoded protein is CASSLGDRVGQPQHF.